The entry below describes one T cell receptor beta chain. The antigen remains unidentified. The data are from a study of regulatory T cells in long-lasting Graves disease. Regarding time point: persistent/refractory GD, antithyroid drugs over 5 years with positive TRAb. The TCR library was prepared using RNA isolated from PBMCs. An endocrinology department located in Xi'an, China, was where the patients came from. General study results and limits: Not thyroid tissue but only peripheral blood was studied.

For TCR beta, libraries came from iRepertoire HTBI primers and Arm-PCR of CDR3 regions. TCRdb redid the calling of the multiplex PCR reads with MiXCR, one entry per CDR3 protein. The sample records 700,000 or so distinct CDR3 sequences, approximately 29% being singletons. This material consisted of peripheral blood mononuclear cells (PBMCs), taken when the disease was refractory, from a patient treated with antithyroid drugs. This TCR was recovered from a female donor with Graves disease.

This CDR3 is CASSAEGATGYYGYTF. The CDR3 nucleotides are TGTGCCAGCAGCGCCGAGGGGGCGACAGGGTACTATGGCTACACCTTC. The V and J genes are TRBV9 and TRBJ1-2; 7 bases map to TRBD1. CDR3 length equals 16 residues. Germline V gives CDR1 SGDLS, CDR2 YYNGEE. Trimming took 3 bases from V and 3 from J; bases not matched to a gene: 11.